The 30 T cell receptor beta chains reported below all come from one sample, sequenced in a study of graft-versus-host responses after intestinal transplantation. Processing was applied to graft tissue in order to liberate intraepithelial and lamina propria lymphocytes. The data were produced by immunoSEQ multiplex PCR, yet TCRdb's version contains in-frame clones alone and is incomplete. Of roughly 11,000 clones listed, 70% to 85% are singletons. Sequenced here: ileum tissue, sampled around 140 days after intestinal transplantation. The receptors shown here come from a human patient who received an intestinal transplant, so some T cells may come from the graft donor.

This rearrangement joins TRBV9 to TRBJ2-1, with 9 bases lining up with TRBD2. Trimming cost V 0 bases and J 9 bases; bases outside gene matches: 10. This CDR3 spans 16 amino acids. Germline V gene sequence: CDR1 SGDLS, CDR2 YYNGEE. The CDR3 loop reads CASSVAGLAGNGEQFF. CDR3 coding DNA: TGTGCCAGCAGCGTAGCTGGGCTAGCGGGGAATGGTGAGCAGTTCTTC. Complete variable domain (other parts from reference TRBV9 and TRBJ2-1): DSGVTQTPKHLITATGQRVTLRCSPRSGDLSVYWYQQSLDQGLQFLIQYYNGEERAKGNILERFSAQQFPDLHSELNLSSLELGDSALYFCASSVAGLAGNGEQFFGPGTRLTVL.

The J gene is TRBJ1-2, the V gene TRBV25-1; 9 positions agree with TRBD1. V lost 5 bases, J lost 2 bases, and 9 bases stayed unmatched. CDR1 is MGHDK and CDR2 is SYGVNS in the germline V gene. CDR3 size: 16 residues. The CDR3 DNA is TGTGCCAGCAGTCTCGGGACAGGGCCCCTAAACTATGGCTACACCTTC. This gives the protein CASSLGTGPLNYGYTF.

V usage is TRBV4-1 and J usage is TRBJ2-1; D unclear. V lost 1 base, J lost 4 bases, and 5 bases lay in between. The length of the CDR3 is 13 residues. CDR1 and CDR2 from the germline V gene are MGHRA and YSYEKL. In DNA, the CDR3 is TGCGCCAGCAGCCAAGGTCTATACAATGAGCAGTTCTTC. This sequence encodes CASSQGLYNEQFF.

This chain links TRBV28 with TRBJ2-3; 8 bases agree with TRBD2. V was pared by 5 bases and J by 4 bases, with 11 bases of the junction left unmatched. The length of the CDR3 is 16 residues. Germline assignment: CDR1 MDHEN and CDR2 SYDVKM. CDR3 sequence: CASSTPGLVPADTQYF. The CDR3, as DNA: TGTGCCAGCAGTACTCCGGGACTAGTGCCCGCAGATACGCAGTATTTT.

This chain connects TRBV6-5 to TRBJ1-2, with a weak D call TRBD1 (5 bases). Germline V gene lookup returns CDR1 MNHEY and CDR2 SVGAGI. The CDR3 totals 15 residues. The V gene lost 2 bases and the J gene lost 0 bases, with 10 bases spanning the gap. The CDR3 sequence is CASSYGAGTNYGYTF. CDR3 sequence (DNA): TGTGCCAGCAGTTACGGGGCAGGGACTAACTATGGCTACACCTTC.

This clone came up a few times. V and J are TRBV28 and TRBJ1-3; tentative D call: TRBD1 (5 bases). The germline CDR1 and CDR2 sequences are MDHEN and SYDVKM. V lost 7 bases and J 0 bases, leaving 13 bases between the germline ends. There are 15 residues in the CDR3. The CDR3 reads CASIRGSPSGNTIYF. CDR3 bases: TGTGCCAGCATTCGGGGGTCCCCCTCTGGAAACACCATATATTTT.

This clone has a single count. This chain connects TRBV2 to TRBJ2-7; D not resolved. The germline V gene has CDR1 SNHLY and CDR2 FYNNEI. Trimming pared 0 bases from V and 5 bases from J, leaving 8 bases between. The CDR3 totals 13 residues. The CDR3 spells CASSEARVNEQYF. In DNA form, the CDR3 reads TGTGCCAGCAGTGAAGCCCGGGTTAACGAGCAGTACTTC. The variable domain in full, completed from reference TRBV2 and TRBJ2-7, reads EPEVTQTPSHQVTQMGQEVILRCVPISNHLYFYWYRQILGQKVEFLVSFYNNEISEKSEIFDDQFSVERPDGSNFTLKIRSTKLEDSAMYFCASSEARVNEQYFGPGTRLTVT.

The chain is built from TRBV13 and TRBJ2-3; perhaps TRBD1 as D (6 bases). The CDR3 runs 17 residues. V gave up 0 bases and J gave up 1 base, with 14 bases separating them. The germline V gene has CDR1 PRHDT and CDR2 FYEKMQ (reference sequence). CDR3 sequence: CASSLGNRDTRTDTQYF. DNA for the CDR3: TGTGCCAGCAGCTTAGGTAATCGGGACACGCGCACAGATACGCAGTATTTT.

The chain couples TRBV21-1 to TRBJ2-5; the table's TRBD1 call for D was not verified on the DNA. TRBV21-1 is a recognized pseudogene. The length of the CDR3 is 13 residues. CDR3 region: CASKVRTPETQYF. CDR3 in DNA: TGTGCCAGCAAGGTTCGGACACCGGAGACCCAGTACTTC.

This sequence joins TRBV5-1 and TRBJ1-6; no firm D call. V shed 0 bases and J shed 9 bases, with 13 bases lying between them. The CDR3 extends over 15 amino acids. Germline V gene lookup returns CDR1 SGHRS and CDR2 YFSETQ. The CDR3, as DNA: TGCGCCAGCAGCTTGGGTAGGCGGTGGGTTTCACCCCTCCACTTT. This translates into CASSLGRRWVSPLHF.

The rearrangement links TRBV5-4 to TRBJ2-1, with a weak D call TRBD2 (6 bases). V dropped 7 bases and J dropped 11 bases, with 19 bases sitting between them. The germline V gene encodes CDR1 SGHNT and CDR2 YYREEE (reference sequence). The CDR3 loop spans 13 amino acids. Here the CDR3 DNA reads TGTGCCAGCCGATTCTTCGGGGGTTTCCAGCAGTTCTTC. Protein sequence: CASRFFGGFQQFF.

Remarks on this clone: At one end the junction does not follow the germline gene, possibly because of a read error. This chain connects TRBV10-3 to TRBJ2-1; D is perhaps TRBD2 (6 bases). The CDR3 is 15 amino acids. Germline CDR1 and CDR2: ENHRY and SYGVKD. The CDR3 protein is CAVREDTVSYNEQFF. CDR3 sequence (DNA): TGTGCCGTCAGGGAGGATACTGTCTCCTACAATGAGCAGTTCTTC.

Sample share makes this clone medium-sized. V is TRBV12-2 and J is TRBJ1-5. TRBV12-2 is an annotated pseudogene. This CDR3 is built from 13 residues. The CDR3: CASRLTGYQPQHF. Written as DNA, the CDR3 is TGTGCAAGTCGCTTAACGGGATATCAGCCCCAGCATTTT.

The chain combines TRBV7-8 with TRBJ2-1, with D tentatively TRBD1 (5 bases). CDR1 is SGHVS and CDR2 is FQNEAQ in the germline V gene. V was shortened by 5 bases and J by 5 bases, with 22 bases between the two germline ends. The CDR3 contains 17 residues. CDR3 in DNA: TGTGCCAGCAGCCTTAGCTGGGGAACAGGACCCAACAATGAGCAGTTCTTC. It translates to CASSLSWGTGPNNEQFF. Supplemented by reference TRBV7-8 and TRBJ2-1, the full variable domain reads GAGVSQSPRYKVAKRGQDVALRCDPISGHVSLFWYQQALGQGPEFLTYFQNEAQLDKSGLPSDRFFAERPEGSVSTLKIQRTQQEDSAVYLCASSLSWGTGPNNEQFFGPGTRLTVL.

The rearrangement joins TRBV7-6 to TRBJ2-5, with TRBD1 identical over 7 bases. The CDR3 runs to 13 residues. V lost 5 bases, J lost 5 bases, and 5 bases stayed unmatched. CDR1 SGHVS and CDR2 FNYEAQ come from the germline V gene. The CDR3 sequence is CASSPDRVETQYF. CDR3 nucleotide sequence: TGTGCCAGCAGCCCCGACAGGGTTGAGACCCAGTACTTC.

The table lists this clone with a count of one. CDR3 in DNA: TGTGCCAGCAGCTCCCGGACAGGAAAATTTGCAACTAATGAAAAACTGTTTTTT. It codes for CASSSRTGKFATNEKLFF. The rearrangement uses TRBV5-4 and TRBJ1-4; 7 nucleotides agree with TRBD1. This CDR3 is 18 amino acids long. Per germline, CDR1 SGHNT and CDR2 YYREEE (reference sequence). V dropped 3 bases and J dropped 0; count of bases not matched to a gene: 11.

J is TRBJ2-1 and V is TRBV7-3; D uncertain. The CDR3 runs 16 residues. Trimming removed 5 bases at V and 0 bases at J, with 14 bases between. The germline V gene has CDR1 SGHTA and CDR2 FQGTGA. CDR3 in DNA: TGTGCCAGCAGCCCCTATTTTCCTAGCTCCTACAATGAGCAGTTCTTC. It is translated as CASSPYFPSSYNEQFF.

This clone was detected once. The chain recombines TRBV5-1 with TRBJ2-7; D unclear. The CDR3 runs to 14 residues. Germline assignment: CDR1 SGHRS and CDR2 YFSETQ. V lost 2 bases to trimming and J lost 0 bases, with 9 bases between them. The CDR3 bases are TGCGCCAGCAGCTTTCGCGCGAGCTCCTACGAGCAGTACTTC. It encodes CASSFRASSYEQYF.

J is TRBJ2-7 and V is TRBV5-8, with 9 nucleotides matching TRBD1. With 1 base clipped from V and 7 bases from J, the junction kept 9 bases outside the gene matches. This CDR3 contains 15 residues. Germline V CDR1 and CDR2: SGHTS, YDEGEE. CDR3 sequence (DNA): TGTGCCAGCAGCTTGACCACAGGGGGCTGGGGGGAGCAGTACTTC. Translation: CASSLTTGGWGEQYF.

This sequence joins TRBV6-1 and TRBJ1-1; D remains unclear. This CDR3 spans 12 amino acids. The V end was cut by 5 bases, the J end by 6 bases, with 10 bases between. The germline V gene encodes CDR1 MNHNS and CDR2 SASEGT. In DNA form, the CDR3 reads TGTGCCAGCAGTCCTCTTTCCGCTGAAGCTTTCTTT. This gives the protein CASSPLSAEAFF.

This clone was counted a few times. V and J are TRBV30 and TRBJ1-3, with D possibly being TRBD1 (5 bases). There are 12 residues in the CDR3. The V gene's germline CDR1 is GTSNPN and CDR2 SVGIG (reference sequence). The germline V and J ends were trimmed by 1 base and 9 bases, with 10 bases remaining between them. The CDR3 DNA reads TGTGCCTGGAGTGGCGCGGGACCCACCATATATTTT. Translated: CAWSGAGPTIYF.

The V and J genes are TRBV6-6 and TRBJ2-7; 8 bases align to TRBD1. CDR3 length: 15 amino acids. V lost 6 bases, J lost 1 base, and 8 bases stayed unmatched. Germline lookup yields CDR1 MNHNY and CDR2 SVGAGI (reference sequence). This CDR3 is CASRELRDRSYEQYF. CDR3 nucleotide sequence: TGTGCCAGCAGAGAACTCCGGGACAGGTCCTACGAGCAGTACTTC.

J is TRBJ1-5 and V is TRBV2, with D unclear. CDR1 and CDR2 (germline): SNHLY, FYNNEI. The CDR3 has 14 amino acids. V was pared by 3 bases and J by 6 bases, with 12 bases between. The CDR3 here is CASSEIDTFQPQHF. In DNA, the CDR3 is TGTGCCAGCAGTGAGATAGACACCTTTCAGCCCCAGCATTTT.

The chain combines TRBV9 with TRBJ2-3; D gene unclear. Trimming pared 0 bases from V and 7 bases from J, leaving 21 bases between. Germline loops: CDR1 SGDLS, CDR2 YYNGEE. The CDR3 contains 17 residues. CDR3 region: CASSVADNSGSGNTQYF. The CDR3 DNA is TGTGCCAGCAGCGTAGCTGACAACAGTGGCAGTGGAAATACGCAGTATTTT.

As concerns this clone: Other DNA sequences in the sample encode the same CDR3. The chain's CDR3 is CASSVAPGGNEQYF. In nucleotides, the CDR3 is TGTGCCAGCAGCGTAGCTCCGGGAGGGAACGAGCAGTACTTC. This chain uses TRBV9 with TRBJ2-7; 8 bases map to TRBD2. Trimming took 0 bases from V and 5 from J; bases not matched to a gene: 4. From germline, CDR1 is SGDLS and CDR2 YYNGEE. This CDR3 contains 14 residues. Together with reference TRBV9 and TRBJ2-7, the CDR3 gives the full variable domain: DSGVTQTPKHLITATGQRVTLRCSPRSGDLSVYWYQQSLDQGLQFLIQYYNGEERAKGNILERFSAQQFPDLHSELNLSSLELGDSALYFCASSVAPGGNEQYFGPGTRLTVT.

This sequence joins TRBV28 and TRBJ1-1, with D possibly matching TRBD1 (5 bases). This CDR3 spans 15 amino acids. In germline, CDR1 is MDHEN, CDR2 SYDVKM. V was pared by 3 bases and J by 1 base, with 12 bases between. The CDR3 DNA reads as TGTGCCAGCAGTTTCGAATCGGGGGGGAACACTGAAGCTTTCTTT. Protein sequence: CASSFESGGNTEAFF.

By sample share, this clone is medium-sized. The rearrangement links TRBV2 to TRBJ2-7, with D possibly matching TRBD1 (5 bases). This CDR3 contains 13 residues. Germline V gives CDR1 SNHLY, CDR2 FYNNEI. The V end was cut by 5 bases, the J end by 1 base, with 9 bases between. The CDR3 nucleotides read TGTGCCAGCAGTTCGGACACATCCTACGAGCAGTACTTC. Protein: CASSSDTSYEQYF.

The chain employs TRBV27 and TRBJ1-1; no reliable D call. This CDR3 comprises 14 residues. Trimming removed 7 bases from V and 4 bases from J, with 16 bases in between. Germline values: CDR1 MNHEY, CDR2 SMNVEV (reference sequence). For the CDR3, the DNA is TGTGCCAGCACCCGGTCCGGACTCGGCACTGAAGCTTTCTTT. Its protein is CASTRSGLGTEAFF.

This chain uses TRBV10-3 with TRBJ1-5; 7 nucleotides agree with TRBD1. J gave up 4 bases and V 6 bases, and 9 bases lay outside the gene matches. Germline V gene lookup returns CDR1 ENHRY and CDR2 SYGVKD. The length of the CDR3 is 15 residues. The CDR3 nucleotides read TGTGCCATCAGCCCGGGACAGACATCGAATCAGCCCCAGCATTTT. Protein product: CAISPGQTSNQPQHF.

This clone occurred once. The chain joins TRBV7-8 to TRBJ2-3; 8 positions agree with TRBD1. Losses at the gene ends were 2 bases for V and 2 bases for J; bases not matched to a gene: 3. Germline-derived CDR1 and CDR2 are SGHVS and FQNEAQ. The CDR3 loop spans 15 amino acids. The CDR3 nucleotides read TGTGCCAGCAGCTTACGGACAGGGTCCACAGATACGCAGTATTTT. Protein: CASSLRTGSTDTQYF.